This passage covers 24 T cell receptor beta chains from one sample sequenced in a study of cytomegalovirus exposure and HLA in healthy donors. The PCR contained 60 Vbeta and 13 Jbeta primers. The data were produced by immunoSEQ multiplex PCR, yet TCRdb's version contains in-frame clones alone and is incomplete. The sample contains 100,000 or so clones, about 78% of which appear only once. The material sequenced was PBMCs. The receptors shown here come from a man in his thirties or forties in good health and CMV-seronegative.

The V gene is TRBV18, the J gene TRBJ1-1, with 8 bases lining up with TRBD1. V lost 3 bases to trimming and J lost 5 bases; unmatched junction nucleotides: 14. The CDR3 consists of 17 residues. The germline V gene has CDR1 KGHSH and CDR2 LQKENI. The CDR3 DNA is TGTGCCAGCTCACCGCCCAAGACAGGGGCAGGGGGGACTGAAGCTTTCTTT. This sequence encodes CASSPPKTGAGGTEAFF.

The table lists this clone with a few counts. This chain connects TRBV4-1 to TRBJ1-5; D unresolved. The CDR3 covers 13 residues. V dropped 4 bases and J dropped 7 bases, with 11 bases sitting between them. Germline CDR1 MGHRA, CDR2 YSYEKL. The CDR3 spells CASSLTSSQPQHF. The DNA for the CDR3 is TGCGCCAGCAGCCTCACTTCAAGCCAGCCCCAGCATTTT.

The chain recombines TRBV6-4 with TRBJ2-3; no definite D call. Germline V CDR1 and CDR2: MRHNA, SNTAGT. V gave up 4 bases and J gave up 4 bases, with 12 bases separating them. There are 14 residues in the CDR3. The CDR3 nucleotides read TGTGCCAGCAGTGTGTCGACACCGCCAGATACGCAGTATTTT. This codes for CASSVSTPPDTQYF.

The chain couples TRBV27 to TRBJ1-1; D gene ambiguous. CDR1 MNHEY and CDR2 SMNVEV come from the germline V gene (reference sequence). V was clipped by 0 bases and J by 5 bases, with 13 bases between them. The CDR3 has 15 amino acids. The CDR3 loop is CASSLSPRGWTEAFF. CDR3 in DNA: TGTGCCAGCAGTTTATCCCCAAGAGGGTGGACTGAAGCTTTCTTT.

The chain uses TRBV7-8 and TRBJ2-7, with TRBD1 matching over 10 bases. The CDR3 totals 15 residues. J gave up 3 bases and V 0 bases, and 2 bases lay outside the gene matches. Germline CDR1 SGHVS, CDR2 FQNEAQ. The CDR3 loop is CASSLAGDRGYEQYF. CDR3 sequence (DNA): TGTGCCAGCAGCTTAGCGGGGGACAGGGGCTACGAGCAGTACTTC.

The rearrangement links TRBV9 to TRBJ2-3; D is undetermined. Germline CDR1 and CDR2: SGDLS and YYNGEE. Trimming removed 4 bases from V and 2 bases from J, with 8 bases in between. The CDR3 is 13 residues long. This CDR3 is CASSPTTTDTQYF. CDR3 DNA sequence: TGTGCCAGCAGCCCCACAACCACAGATACGCAGTATTTT.

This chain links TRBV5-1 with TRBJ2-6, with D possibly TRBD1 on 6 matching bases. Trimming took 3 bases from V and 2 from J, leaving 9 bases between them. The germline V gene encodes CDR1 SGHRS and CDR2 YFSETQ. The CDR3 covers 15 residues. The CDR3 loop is CASSSQGPGANVLTF. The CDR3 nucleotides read TGCGCCAGCAGCTCACAGGGCCCTGGGGCCAACGTCCTGACTTTC.

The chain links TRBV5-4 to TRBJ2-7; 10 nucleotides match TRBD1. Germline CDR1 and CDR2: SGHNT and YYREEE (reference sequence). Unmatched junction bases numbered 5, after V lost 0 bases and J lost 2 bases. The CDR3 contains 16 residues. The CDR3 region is CASSLGSGTGAYEQYF. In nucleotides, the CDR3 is TGTGCCAGCAGCTTGGGGAGTGGGACAGGGGCCTACGAGCAGTACTTC.

The CDR3 sequence: CASSLGQGWGATQYF. As DNA, the CDR3 is TGCGCCAGCAGCTTGGGCCAGGGGTGGGGAGCGACCCAGTACTTC. This chain links TRBV5-1 with TRBJ2-5, with a possible D match to TRBD1 (6 bases). V lost 0 bases and J lost 7, with 16 bases in between. The CDR3 spans 15 residues. Germline lookup yields CDR1 SGHRS and CDR2 YFSETQ. Full variable domain (rest looked up from reference TRBV5-1 and TRBJ2-5): KAGVTQTPRYLIKTRGQQVTLSCSPISGHRSVSWYQQTPGQGLQFLFEYFSETQRNKGNFPGRFSGRQFSNSRSEMNVSTLELGDSALYLCASSLGQGWGATQYFGPGTRLLVL.

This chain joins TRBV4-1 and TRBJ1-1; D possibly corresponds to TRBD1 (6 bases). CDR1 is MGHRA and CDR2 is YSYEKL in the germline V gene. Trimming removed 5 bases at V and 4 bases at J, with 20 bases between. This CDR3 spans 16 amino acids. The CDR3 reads CASSLNVGGGRTEAFF. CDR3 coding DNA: TGCGCCAGCAGCTTGAATGTTGGGGGCGGTCGCACTGAAGCTTTCTTT.

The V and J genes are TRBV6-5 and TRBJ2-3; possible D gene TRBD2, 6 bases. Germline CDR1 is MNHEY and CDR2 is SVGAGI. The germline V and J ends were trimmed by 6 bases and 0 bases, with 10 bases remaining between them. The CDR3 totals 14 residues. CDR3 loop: CASRLAASTDTQYF. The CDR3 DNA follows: TGTGCCAGCAGACTAGCCGCTAGCACAGATACGCAGTATTTT.

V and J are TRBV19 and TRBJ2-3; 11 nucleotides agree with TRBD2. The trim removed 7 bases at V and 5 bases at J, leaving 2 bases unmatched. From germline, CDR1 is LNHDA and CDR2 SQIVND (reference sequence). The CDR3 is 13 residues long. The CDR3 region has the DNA TGTGCCAGTAATCTAGCGGGGGGAGATACGCAGTATTTT. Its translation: CASNLAGGDTQYF.

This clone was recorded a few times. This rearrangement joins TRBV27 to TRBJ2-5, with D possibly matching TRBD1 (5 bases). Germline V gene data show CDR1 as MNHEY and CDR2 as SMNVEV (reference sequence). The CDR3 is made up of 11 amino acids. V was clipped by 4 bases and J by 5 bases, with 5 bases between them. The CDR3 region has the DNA TGTGCCAGCAGTTCAGGGGAGACCCAGTACTTC. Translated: CASSSGETQYF.

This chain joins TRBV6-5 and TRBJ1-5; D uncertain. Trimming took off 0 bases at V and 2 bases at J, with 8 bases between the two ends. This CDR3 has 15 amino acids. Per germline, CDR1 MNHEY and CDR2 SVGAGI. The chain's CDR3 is CASSYSRDGNQPQHF. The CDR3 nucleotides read TGTGCCAGCAGTTACTCGAGGGATGGCAATCAGCCCCAGCATTTT.

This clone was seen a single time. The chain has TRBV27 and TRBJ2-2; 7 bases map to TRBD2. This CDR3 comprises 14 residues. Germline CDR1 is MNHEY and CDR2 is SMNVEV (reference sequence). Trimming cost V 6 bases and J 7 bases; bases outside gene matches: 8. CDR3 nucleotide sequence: TGTGCCAGCAGCGAAAGCGGGGTCGGCGGGGAGCTGTTTTTT. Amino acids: CASSESGVGGELFF.

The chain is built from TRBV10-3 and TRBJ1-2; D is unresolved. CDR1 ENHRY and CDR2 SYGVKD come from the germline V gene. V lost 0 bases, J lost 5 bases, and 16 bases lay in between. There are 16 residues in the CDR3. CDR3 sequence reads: CAISESIRAGRYGYTF. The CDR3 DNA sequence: TGTGCCATCAGTGAGTCGATCCGCGCGGGGAGGTATGGCTACACCTTC.

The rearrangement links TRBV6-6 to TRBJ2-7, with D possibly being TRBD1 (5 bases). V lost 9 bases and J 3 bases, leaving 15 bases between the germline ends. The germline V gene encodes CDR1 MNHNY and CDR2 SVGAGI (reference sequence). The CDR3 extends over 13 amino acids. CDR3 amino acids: CASIQGGDYEQYF. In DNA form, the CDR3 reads TGTGCCAGTATTCAGGGTGGGGACTACGAGCAGTACTTC.

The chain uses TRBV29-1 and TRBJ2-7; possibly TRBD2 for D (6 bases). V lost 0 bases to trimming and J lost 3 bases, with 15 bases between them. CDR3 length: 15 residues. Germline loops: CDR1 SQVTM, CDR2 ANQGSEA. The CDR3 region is CSVEDATGDNYEQYF. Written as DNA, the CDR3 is TGCAGCGTTGAAGATGCCACGGGGGATAACTACGAGCAGTACTTC.

Here the CDR3 DNA reads TGTGCCAGCAGCGCGGGACGTGGGCATATTGAGCAGTTCTTC. Translated, it gives CASSAGRGHIEQFF. The chain links TRBV7-9 to TRBJ2-1; possible D gene TRBD2, 6 bases. V was pared by 5 bases and J by 9 bases, with 17 bases between. There are 14 residues in the CDR3. CDR1 SEHNR and CDR2 FQNEAQ come from the germline V gene (reference sequence).

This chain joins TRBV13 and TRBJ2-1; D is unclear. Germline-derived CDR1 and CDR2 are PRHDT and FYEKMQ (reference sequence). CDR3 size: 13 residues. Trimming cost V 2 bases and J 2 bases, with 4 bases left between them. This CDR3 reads CASSLLPYNEQFF. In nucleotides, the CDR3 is TGTGCCAGCAGCTTACTTCCCTACAATGAGCAGTTCTTC.

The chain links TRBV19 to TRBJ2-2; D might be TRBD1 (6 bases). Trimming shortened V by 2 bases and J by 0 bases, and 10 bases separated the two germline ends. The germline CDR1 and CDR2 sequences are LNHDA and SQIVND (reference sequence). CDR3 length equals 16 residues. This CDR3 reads CASSITDSANTGELFF. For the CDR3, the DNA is TGTGCCAGTAGTATAACGGACAGCGCGAACACCGGGGAGCTGTTTTTT.

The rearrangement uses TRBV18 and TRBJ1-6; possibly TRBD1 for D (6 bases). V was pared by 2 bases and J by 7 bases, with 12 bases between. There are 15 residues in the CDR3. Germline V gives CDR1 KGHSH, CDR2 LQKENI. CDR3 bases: TGTGCCAGCTCACCAACGACAGGAACAAATTCACCCCTCCACTTT. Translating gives CASSPTTGTNSPLHF.

CDR3 DNA sequence: TGTGCCAGCAGCTGGGGACAGGCGAGCACCGGGGAGCTGTTTTTT. This gives the protein CASSWGQASTGELFF. The V and J genes are TRBV5-8 and TRBJ2-2; TRBD1 aligns across 8 bases. CDR3 size: 15 residues. V shed 3 bases and J 4 bases; nucleotides not matched to a gene: 5. Germline V gene sequence: CDR1 SGHTS, CDR2 YDEGEE.

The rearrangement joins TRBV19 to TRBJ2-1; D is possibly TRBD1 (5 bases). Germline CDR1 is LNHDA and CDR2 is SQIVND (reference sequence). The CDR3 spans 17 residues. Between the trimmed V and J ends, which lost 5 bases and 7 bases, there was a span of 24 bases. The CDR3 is CASSASSREFIENEQFF. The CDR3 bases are TGTGCCAGTAGTGCCTCCTCCAGGGAATTCATTGAGAATGAGCAGTTCTTC. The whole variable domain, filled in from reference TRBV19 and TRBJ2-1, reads DGGITQSPKYLFRKEGQNVTLSCEQNLNHDAMYWYRQDPGQGLRLIYYSQIVNDFQKGDIAEGYSVSREKKESFPLTVTSAQKNPTAFYLCASSASSREFIENEQFFGPGTRLTVL.